This T cell receptor (beta chain) emerged from a study of blood T cell repertoires in COVID-19. About the research overall: In each case, the material was cDNA or gDNA derived from T cells, B-cell-depleted T cells, or PBMCs.

This CDR3 has 13 amino acids. Trimming took off 1 base at V and 5 bases at J, with 7 bases between the two ends. Germline CDR1 and CDR2: SGHVS and FNYEAQ. Method: immunoSEQ multiplex PCR; TCRdb's copy keeps in-frame clones and lacks some. The profile covers 250,000 to 300,000 clones, with around nine tenths appearing a single time and 12% taken by the ten largest. The source material was peripheral blood. The TCR comes from a woman aged 55-75 years with acute or convalescent COVID-19. The chain is built from TRBV7-6 and TRBJ2-3; D not resolved. CDR3 in DNA: TGTGCCAGCAGCTTAGTAGAAATAGATACGCAGTATTTT. It codes for CASSLVEIDTQYF.